This paragraph reports one T cell receptor (beta chain). Its antigen is unknown. V shed 0 bases, J shed 12 bases, and the junction held 10 bases outside the gene matches. The CDR3 has 15 residues. The germline CDR1 and CDR2 sequences are SGHVS and FNYEAQ. The TCR beta profiling, which covered VDJ combination and CDR3 sequence, was carried out using genomic DNA as the template. TCRdb redid the calling of the reads with MiXCR, one entry per CDR3 protein. Of about 260,000 distinct CDR3 sequences in the sample, approximately 82% are singletons; the top ten hold around 40%. Sequenced patients had shown CD8+CD57+ cell expansion by flow cytometry. This specimen comes from a study of CD8+CD57+ T cells in acquired aplastic anemia. At the level of the study: Across the sorted CD4+ and CD8+ cells, DNA amounts averaged around 3.2 ug. Study observations and caveats: Overlapping CD8+ CDR3 repertoires of patients and controls contained approximately 28 shared sequences.

The chain combines TRBV7-6 with TRBJ2-1, with 8 bases matching TRBD2. The receptor was isolated from a human donor with aplastic anemia. Sequenced: sorted CD4+, CD8+, or CD8+CD57+ T cells (not recorded which) from PBMCs. As DNA, the CDR3 is TGTGCCAGCAGCTTAGCTAGCGGGACAAAAGATGCGCAGTTCTTC. Its protein is CASSLASGTKDAQFF.